Sequencing of this T cell receptor (beta chain) was carried out in a study of blood T cell repertoires in COVID-19. Clones were sequenced by immunoSEQ multiplex PCR, and TCRdb holds only the in-frame ones, with some missing. The sample contains about 70,000 clones, approximately 86% of which appear only once. The V gene's germline CDR1 is SGHRS and CDR2 YFSETQ. Trimming took 2 bases from V and 9 from J, leaving 15 bases between them. CDR3 length equals 14 residues. Sequencing input: peripheral blood. This clonotype was sampled from a human donor in a cohort sampled during active COVID-19. The J gene is TRBJ2-1, the V gene TRBV5-1, with D maybe TRBD2 (5 bases). The CDR3 sequence is CASSLNGEGTEQFF. The CDR3 nucleotides read TGCGCCAGCAGCTTAAATGGAGAGGGTACTGAGCAGTTCTTC.